A single sample is the source of the 14 T cell receptor beta chains below, sequenced in a study of T cells in Graves' hyperthyroidism and ophthalmopathy. RNA transcripts provided the source from which TCR beta CDR3 regions were amplified. HTBI primers were used for first-round RT-PCR of the TCR CDR3. TCRdb re-called the multiplex PCR reads through MiXCR, storing one row per CDR3 protein. In the table there are hundreds of thousands of distinct CDR3 sequences, 15% to 20% of which are singletons. Sequencing was carried out using blood. The source of these receptors is a woman aged 18-29 years with Graves' hyperthyroidism.

Ten or more counts support this clonotype. This chain joins TRBV13 and TRBJ1-1; D perhaps matches TRBD1 (5 bases). The V gene's germline CDR1 is PRHDT and CDR2 FYEKMQ (reference sequence). The CDR3 covers 13 residues. V lost 2 bases and J 8 bases, leaving 12 bases between the germline ends. The CDR3 region has the DNA TGTGCCAGCAGCTTAATGGTGCAGGGCGAAGCTTTCTTT. Translating gives CASSLMVQGEAFF. Combining the CDR3 with reference TRBV13 and TRBJ1-1 gives the whole variable domain AAGVIQSPRHLIKEKRETATLKCYPIPRHDTVYWYQQGPGQDPQFLISFYEKMQSDKGSIPDRFSAQQFSDYHSELNMSSLELGDSALYFCASSLMVQGEAFFGQGTRLTVV.

This clonotype was observed many times. V gene TRBV6-1 combines with J gene TRBJ1-2, with D maybe TRBD1 (6 bases). Trimming took 8 bases from V and 2 from J, leaving 15 bases between them. Germline assignment: CDR1 MNHNS and CDR2 SASEGT. The CDR3 is 14 residues long. The CDR3 region has the DNA TGTGCCAGCTTAACCGGACAGAAGAACTATGGCTACACCTTC. Protein sequence: CASLTGQKNYGYTF.

This rearrangement joins TRBV6-1 to TRBJ2-5; 9 nucleotides align to TRBD1. V was pared by 5 bases and J by 5 bases, with 6 bases of the junction left unmatched. CDR1 and CDR2 (germline): MNHNS, SASEGT. This CDR3 is built from 14 residues. The CDR3 reads CASSPTGGAETQYF. CDR3 DNA: TGTGCCAGCAGTCCTACAGGGGGCGCGGAGACCCAGTACTTC.

This clonotype appeared many times. The CDR3 region is CASSLRAPLSSYEQYF. The CDR3 DNA is TGTGCCAGCAGTTTAAGGGCCCCGCTAAGCTCCTACGAGCAGTACTTC. The V and J genes are TRBV12-3 or TRBV12-4 and TRBJ2-7, with D uncertain. The CDR3 extends over 16 amino acids. V was shortened by 2 bases and J by 0 bases, with 14 bases between the two germline ends.

V and J are TRBV19 and TRBJ1-1; 9 bases are a match to TRBD1. After removal of 5 bases from V and 2 bases from J, the junction contained 3 bases not matched to a gene. CDR1 is LNHDA and CDR2 is SQIVND in the germline V gene (reference sequence). This CDR3 spans 14 amino acids. CDR3 sequence: CASSVQGANTEAFF. The CDR3, as DNA: TGTGCCAGTAGTGTACAGGGGGCAAACACTGAAGCTTTCTTT.

This clonotype came up many times. The chain employs TRBV12-3 or TRBV12-4 and TRBJ2-2, with 7 bases aligning to TRBD1. With 10 bases clipped from V and 4 bases from J, the junction kept 12 bases outside the gene matches. The CDR3 is 15 amino acids. CDR3 DNA: TGTGCCACTCCTCATAGGGGACAGCGCACCGGGGAGCTGTTTTTT. This gives the protein CATPHRGQRTGELFF.

This clonotype was seen at least ten times. V gene TRBV24-1 combines with J gene TRBJ1-5; D is undetermined. With 3 bases removed from V and 5 bases from J, the gap between germline ends came to 4 bases. The germline V gene has CDR1 KGHDR and CDR2 SFDVKD. The CDR3 has 12 amino acids. CDR3: CATSDEDQPQHF. CDR3 nucleotides: TGTGCCACCAGTGATGAGGATCAGCCCCAGCATTTT.

This clonotype occurred many times. J is TRBJ1-2 and V is TRBV19; maybe TRBD1 (6 bases). V lost 7 bases, J lost 4 bases, and 19 bases lay in between. The germline gives CDR1 LNHDA, CDR2 SQIVND (reference sequence). This CDR3 contains 15 residues. DNA of the CDR3: TGTGCCAGTACCGCTAACAGGGACTCCCTCTATGGCTACACCTTC. Its protein is CASTANRDSLYGYTF.

There are many counts of this clonotype. The chain employs TRBV6-5 and TRBJ1-5; no reliable D call. The CDR3 contains 15 residues. Germline V gene lookup returns CDR1 MNHEY and CDR2 SVGAGI. V dropped 5 bases and J dropped 3 bases, with 14 bases sitting between them. The CDR3 here is CASSPPSSVNQPQHF. The CDR3 bases are TGTGCCAGCAGTCCTCCCTCCAGTGTCAATCAGCCCCAGCATTTT.

V and J are TRBV4-1 and TRBJ2-4; D may match TRBD1 or TRBD2 (5 bases each). The V gene lost 8 bases and the J gene lost 4 bases, with 15 bases spanning the gap. Per the germline V gene, CDR1 is MGHRA and CDR2 is YSYEKL. The CDR3 extends over 14 amino acids. The CDR3 is CASEKAWGKNIQYF. The DNA for the CDR3 is TGCGCCAGCGAGAAGGCATGGGGGAAAAACATTCAGTACTTC.

There are many counts of this clonotype. This rearrangement joins TRBV5-1 to TRBJ1-1; no reliable D call. Deletions cut 0 bases from V and 6 bases from J, with 9 bases between. The CDR3 has 13 residues. CDR1 and CDR2 from the germline V gene are SGHRS and YFSETQ. The DNA of the CDR3 is TGCGCCAGCAGCTTGGCCATTGACGCTGAAGCTTTCTTT. It yields the protein CASSLAIDAEAFF.

This clonotype was seen a handful of times. The CDR3: CAINGLKGTGANVLTF. As DNA, the CDR3 is TGTGCCATCAACGGGTTAAAGGGTACTGGGGCCAACGTCCTGACTTTC. The chain is built from TRBV10-3 and TRBJ2-6; no firm D call. This CDR3 region has 16 residues. Germline CDR1 and CDR2: ENHRY and SYGVKD. V was trimmed by 7 bases and J by 2 bases, leaving 15 bases between them.

The CDR3 loop reads CASSLDNRGNTEAFF. The CDR3 DNA sequence: TGTGCCAGCAGCTTAGATAACAGGGGTAACACTGAAGCTTTCTTT. The rearrangement joins TRBV11-3 to TRBJ1-1, with TRBD1 matching over 7 bases. This CDR3 is 15 amino acids long. Losses at the gene ends were 0 bases for V and 2 bases for J; bases not matched to a gene: 3. Germline CDR1 is SGHNT and CDR2 is YENEEA.

This clonotype has ten or more counts. The chain has TRBV7-8 and TRBJ1-1, with 9 nucleotides matching TRBD1. The CDR3 is 16 residues long. Germline assignment: CDR1 SGHVS and CDR2 FQNEAQ. Trimming took 0 bases from V and 5 from J; bases not matched to a gene: 7. The CDR3 sequence is CASSLATGGAGTEAFF. The CDR3 region has the DNA TGTGCCAGCAGCTTAGCTACAGGGGGCGCGGGGACTGAAGCTTTCTTT.